This T cell receptor (beta chain) was observed in a study of response to subunit inactivated influenza vaccine. The sample holds many counts of this clonotype. The antigen remains undetermined. Overall study results and limits: It was the authors' suggestion that each seasonal influenza vaccination recruits few new T cells.

Trimming stripped 2 bases from V and 4 bases from J, with 3 bases between. This CDR3 spans 12 amino acids. TCRdb analysed the RT-PCR reads with MiXCR anew, one entry per CDR3 protein. Here the sample spans hundreds of thousands of distinct CDR3 sequences, 10% to 15% being singletons. Sequences were derived from PBMCs from blood, sampled on the day of vaccination. The sequence derives from a man between 50 and 59 years old who received an inactivated influenza vaccine. This chain joins TRBV12-3 or TRBV12-4 and TRBJ1-5; no reliable D call. CDR3 nucleotides: TGTGCCAGCAGTTTAAGGAATCAGCCCCAGCATTTT. Its protein is CASSLRNQPQHF.